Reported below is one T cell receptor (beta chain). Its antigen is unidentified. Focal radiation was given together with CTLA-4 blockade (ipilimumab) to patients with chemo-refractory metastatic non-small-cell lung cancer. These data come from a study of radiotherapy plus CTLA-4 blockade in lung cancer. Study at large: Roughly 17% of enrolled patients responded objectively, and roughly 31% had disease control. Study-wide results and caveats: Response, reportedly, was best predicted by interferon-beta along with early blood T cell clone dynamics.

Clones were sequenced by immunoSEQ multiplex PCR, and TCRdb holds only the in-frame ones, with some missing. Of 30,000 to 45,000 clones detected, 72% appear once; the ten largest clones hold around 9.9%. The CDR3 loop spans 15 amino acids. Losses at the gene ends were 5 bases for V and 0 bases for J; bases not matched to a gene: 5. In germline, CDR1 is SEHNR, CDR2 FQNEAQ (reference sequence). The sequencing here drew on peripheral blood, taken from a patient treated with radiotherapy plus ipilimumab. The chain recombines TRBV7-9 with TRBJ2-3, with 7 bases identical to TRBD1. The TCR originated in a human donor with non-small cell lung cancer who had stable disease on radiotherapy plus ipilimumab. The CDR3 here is CASSLGQSSTDTQYF. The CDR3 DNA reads TGTGCCAGCAGCCTGGGACAGTCTAGCACAGATACGCAGTATTTT.